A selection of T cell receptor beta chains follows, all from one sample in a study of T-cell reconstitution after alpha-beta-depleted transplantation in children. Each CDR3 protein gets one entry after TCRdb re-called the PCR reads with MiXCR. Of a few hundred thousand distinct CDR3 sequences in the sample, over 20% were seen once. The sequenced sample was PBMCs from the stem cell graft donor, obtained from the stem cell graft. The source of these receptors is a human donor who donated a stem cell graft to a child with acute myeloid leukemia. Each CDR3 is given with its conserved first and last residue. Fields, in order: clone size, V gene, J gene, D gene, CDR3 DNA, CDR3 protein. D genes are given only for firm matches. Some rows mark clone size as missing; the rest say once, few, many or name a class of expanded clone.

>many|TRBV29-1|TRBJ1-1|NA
TGCAGCGTTGAAACATGGAGGATGTGGGGCACTGAAGCTTTCTTT
CSVETWRMWGTEAFF
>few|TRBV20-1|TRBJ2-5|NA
TGCAGTGCTAGAGCACAACTAGGGGAGACCCAGTACTTC
CSARAQLGETQYF
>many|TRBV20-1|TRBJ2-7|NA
TGCAGTGCTAGTGGGGTAGACGAGCAGTACTTC
CSASGVDEQYF
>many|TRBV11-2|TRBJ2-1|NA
TGTGCCAGCAGCGGAGCAGAGGAGCAGTTCTTC
CASSGAEEQFF
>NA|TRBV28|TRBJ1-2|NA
TGTGCCAGCAGCTGGACGGGGAACTATGGCTACACCTTC
CASSWTGNYGYTF
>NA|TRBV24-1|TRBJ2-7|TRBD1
TGTGCCACCAGTGACCCGAACAGGGGCGACGAGCAGTACTTC
CATSDPNRGDEQYF
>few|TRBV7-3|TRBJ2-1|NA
TGTGCCAGCTCCCCCTGGGCGGCAAGCTCCTACAATGAGCAGTTCTTC
CASSPWAASSYNEQFF
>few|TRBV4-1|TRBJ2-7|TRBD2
TGCGCCAGCAGCCACTTAGCGGGACTCTCCTACGAGCAGTACTTC
CASSHLAGLSYEQYF
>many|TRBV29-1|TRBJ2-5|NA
TGCAGCGTTGAAGATGGGGCAGGGGAGACCCAGTACTTC
CSVEDGAGETQYF
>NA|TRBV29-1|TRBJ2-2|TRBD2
TGCAGCGTTTATACTAGCGGGGCCACCGGGGAGCTGTTTTTT
CSVYTSGATGELFF
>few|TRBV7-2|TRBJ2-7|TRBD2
TGTGCCAGCAGCTCTCGACTAGCGGGATTAAGCGAGCAGTACTTC
CASSSRLAGLSEQYF
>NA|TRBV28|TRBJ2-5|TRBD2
TGTGCCAGCAGTTTATCGGGTGGGGCGGGAGGCCACCCACAACAAGAGACCCAGTACTTC
CASSLSGGAGGHPQQETQYF
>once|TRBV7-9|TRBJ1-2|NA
TGTGCCAGCAGCTCTGGTGGGGCTGCTAACTATGGCTACACCTTC
CASSSGGAANYGYTF
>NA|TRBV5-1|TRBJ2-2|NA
TGCGCCAGCAGCCCCGGAACTTACCTCGCCGGGGAGCTGTTTTTT
CASSPGTYLAGELFF
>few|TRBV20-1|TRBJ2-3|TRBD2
TGCAGTGCTCATAGCGGGCCAAGCACAGATACGCAGTATTTT
CSAHSGPSTDTQYF
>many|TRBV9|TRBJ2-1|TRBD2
TGTGCCAGCAGCGTAGCTACGGGGAGCGGGGCTTACAATGAGCAGTTCTTC
CASSVATGSGAYNEQFF
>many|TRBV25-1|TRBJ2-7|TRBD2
TGTGCCAGCAGTGGCGGGGCACGGGGGGAATTCTACGAGCAGTACTTC
CASSGGARGEFYEQYF
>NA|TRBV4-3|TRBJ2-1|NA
TGCGCCAGCAGCCAAGATATGACTTACTCCTACAATGAGCAGTTCTTC
CASSQDMTYSYNEQFF
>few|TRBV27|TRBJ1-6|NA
TGTGCCAGCAGCTGGTGGACCGACGATAATTCACCCCTCCACTTT
CASSWWTDDNSPLHF
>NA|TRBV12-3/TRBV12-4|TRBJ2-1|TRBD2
TGTGCCAGCAGTTTAGGATCTAGCGGGAGACCCTCGGACACGTTCTTC
CASSLGSSGRPSDTFF
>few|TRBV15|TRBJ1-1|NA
TGTGCCACCAGCAGAGGTCTGCTGGGGCTGAACACTGAAGCTTTCTTT
CATSRGLLGLNTEAFF
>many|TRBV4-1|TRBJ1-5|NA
TGCGCCAGCAGCCAAGGCGGGTCCGGTCAGCCCCAGCATTTT
CASSQGGSGQPQHF
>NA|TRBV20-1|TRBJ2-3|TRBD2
TGCAGTGCTCCCCTAGCGGGAGGGAGGGCGTACACAGATACGCAGTATTTT
CSAPLAGGRAYTDTQYF
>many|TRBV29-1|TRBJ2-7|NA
TGCAGCGTTGAAGTGGGGTCTAACACCGAGCAGTACTTC
CSVEVGSNTEQYF
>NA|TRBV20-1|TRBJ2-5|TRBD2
TGCAGTGCTAGAAGGCCTAGCGGGTACCAAGAGACCCAGTACTTC
CSARRPSGYQETQYF
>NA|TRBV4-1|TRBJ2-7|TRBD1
TGCGCCAGCAGCCACCCAGGGGCAGGGGGCAACTACGAGCAGTACTTC
CASSHPGAGGNYEQYF
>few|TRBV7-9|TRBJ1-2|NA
TGTGCCATCCTATATCGGCAGGGGAACAACTATGGCTACACCTTC
CAILYRQGNNYGYTF
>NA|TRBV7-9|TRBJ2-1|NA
TGTGCCAGCAGCTTAGTGGTGGGTGAGCAGTTCTTC
CASSLVVGEQFF
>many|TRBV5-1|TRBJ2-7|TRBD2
TGCGCCAGCAGCTCGACTAGCGGGAACGTCTACGAGCAGTACTTC
CASSSTSGNVYEQYF
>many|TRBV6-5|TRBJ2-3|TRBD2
TGTGCCAGCAGTTCCACTAGCGGACCCACAGATACGCAGTATTTT
CASSSTSGPTDTQYF
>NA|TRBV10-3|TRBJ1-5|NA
TGTGCCATCAAGAACAGTGATAGCAATCAGCCCCAGCATTTT
CAIKNSDSNQPQHF
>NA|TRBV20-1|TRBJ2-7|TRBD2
TGCAGTGCACTACCGGGACTAGACTCCGAGCAGTACTTC
CSALPGLDSEQYF
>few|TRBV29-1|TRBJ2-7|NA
TGCAGCGTTGAAGACAGGGCGGGCGAGCAGTACTTC
CSVEDRAGEQYF
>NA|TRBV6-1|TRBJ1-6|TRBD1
TGTGCCAGCAGTATGGGGACAGGGTCGGGTAATTCACCCCTCCACTTT
CASSMGTGSGNSPLHF
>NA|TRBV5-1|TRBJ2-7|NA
TGCGCCAGCAGCCCCCCCGGACGGACATCCTACGAGCAGTACTTC
CASSPPGRTSYEQYF
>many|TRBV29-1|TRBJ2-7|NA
TGCAGCGTTGCGGCCTTTAGCTCCTACGAGCAGTACTTC
CSVAAFSSYEQYF
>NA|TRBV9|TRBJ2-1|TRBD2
TGTGCCAGCAGCGTCCCCAGCGGGACCACCTACAATGAGCAGTTCTTC
CASSVPSGTTYNEQFF
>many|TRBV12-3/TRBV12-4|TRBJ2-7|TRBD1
TGTGCCAGCAGTAGGGACAGTCCCTACGAGCAGTACTTC
CASSRDSPYEQYF
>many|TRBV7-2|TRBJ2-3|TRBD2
TGTGCCAGCAGCTTGGGACTAGCGGGAGGTGCAGATACGCAGTATTTT
CASSLGLAGGADTQYF
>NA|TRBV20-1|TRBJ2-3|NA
TGCAGTGCTGGGGGATCGAGGCGGGGCACAGATACGCAGTATTTT
CSAGGSRRGTDTQYF
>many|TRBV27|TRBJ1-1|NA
TGTGCCAGCAGTCCGAGCGAAGGCACTGAAGCTTTCTTT
CASSPSEGTEAFF
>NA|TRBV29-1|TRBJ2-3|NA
TGCAGCCTTCCCCCGGGGCGGGACGGCACAGATACGCAGTATTTT
CSLPPGRDGTDTQYF
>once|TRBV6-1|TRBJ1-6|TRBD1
TGTGCCAGCAGTAGAACCTCCGGGACAGGGGGCTATAATTCACCCCTCCACTTT
CASSRTSGTGGYNSPLHF
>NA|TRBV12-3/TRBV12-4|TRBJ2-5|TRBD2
TGTGCCAGCAGTCTCGGACTAGCGCCCCAAGAGACCCAGTACTTC
CASSLGLAPQETQYF
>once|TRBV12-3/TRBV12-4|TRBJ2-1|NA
TGTGCCAGCAGCCGGCCGTGGGAGAAGCGGGTTTACAATGAGCAGTTCTTC
CASSRPWEKRVYNEQFF
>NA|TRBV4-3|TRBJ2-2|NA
TGCGCCAGCAGCCAAGAGTTGCGGAACACCGGGGAGCTGTTTTTT
CASSQELRNTGELFF
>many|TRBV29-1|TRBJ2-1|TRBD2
TGCAGCGTGGCTAGCGGGAGGTACAATGAGCAGTTCTTC
CSVASGRYNEQFF